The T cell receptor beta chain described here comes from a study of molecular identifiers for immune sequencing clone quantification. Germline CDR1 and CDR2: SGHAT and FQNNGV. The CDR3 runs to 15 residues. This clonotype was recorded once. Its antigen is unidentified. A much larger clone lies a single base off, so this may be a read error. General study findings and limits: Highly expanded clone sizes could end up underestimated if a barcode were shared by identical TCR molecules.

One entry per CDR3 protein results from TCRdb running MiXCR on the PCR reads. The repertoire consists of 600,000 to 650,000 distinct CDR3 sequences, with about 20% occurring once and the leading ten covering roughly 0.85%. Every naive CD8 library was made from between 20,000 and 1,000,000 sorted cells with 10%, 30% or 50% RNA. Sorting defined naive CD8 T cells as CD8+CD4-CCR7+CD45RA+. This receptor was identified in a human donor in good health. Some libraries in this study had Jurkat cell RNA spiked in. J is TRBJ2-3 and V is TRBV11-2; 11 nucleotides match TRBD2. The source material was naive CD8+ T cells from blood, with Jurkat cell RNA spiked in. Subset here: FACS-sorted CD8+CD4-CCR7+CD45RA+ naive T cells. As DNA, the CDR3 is TGTGCCGGCAGCCAGGGACTAGCGGAAACAGATACGCAGTATTTT. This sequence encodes CAGSQGLAETDTQYF.